The T cell receptor beta chain described here comes from a study of OX40 agonist ivuxolimab in advanced cancers. Whole-study context: Of mixed ages from about 20 to 85 and averaging approximately 60 years, the group was 65% to 85% male.

Profiled with immunoSEQ multiplex PCR; TCRdb holds only in-frame clones, not every one. The sample holds roughly 79,000 clones, 91% seen once. About this clone: Its antigen is not known.

Study-level findings and limits: On average, a greater number of expanded clones characterised CD8+ T cells relative to CD4+.

V lost 4 bases and J lost 9; bases outside the gene matches: 6. This CDR3 is 15 amino acids long. Germline V CDR1 and CDR2: MNHEY, SMNVEV (reference sequence). V gene TRBV27 combines with J gene TRBJ2-1; 13 bases are a match to TRBD2. The receptor was derived from an adult with an advanced solid tumor such as melanoma, head and neck, liver or kidney cancer. The sample was CD4+ or CD8+ T cells sorted from blood, taken in a trial of the OX40 agonist ivuxolimab. The CDR3 is CASSSGLAGVSEQFF. Here the CDR3 DNA reads TGTGCCAGCAGTTCTGGACTAGCGGGAGTGAGTGAGCAGTTCTTC.